The rows below give T cell receptor beta chains drawn from one sample of a study of T cells after yellow fever vaccination. TCRdb independently ran MiXCR on the 5' RACE reads; one entry per CDR3 protein. Of some 300,000 distinct CDR3 sequences listed, about 10% are singletons. The sequencing used CD4+ T cells sorted from PBMCs, collected 45 days after the yellow fever booster vaccination. The receptors were sampled from a young man who received the YFV17D yellow fever vaccine. Both conserved end residues are part of each CDR3. A D gene is named only where the DNA matches it firmly. Size values are once, few and many counts, or a class for expanded clones, and some rows have none.

V	J	D	size	CDR3	DNA
TRBV7-3	TRBJ1-1	-	few	CASSLSGWGPNTEAFF	TGTGCCAGCAGCTTAAGTGGGTGGGGGCCGAACACTGAAGCTTTCTTT
TRBV4-3	TRBJ2-2	TRBD2	many	CASSQDLGGRTGELFF	TGCGCCAGCAGCCAAGATCTCGGGGGGAGAACCGGGGAGCTGTTTTTT
TRBV10-2	TRBJ2-7	TRBD2	-	CASSEWGGYEQYF	TGCGCCAGCAGTGAGTGGGGGGGCTACGAGCAGTACTTC
TRBV7-2	TRBJ2-2	-	-	CASSIRGAGELFF	TGTGCCAGCAGTATACGAGGGGCCGGGGAGCTGTTTTTT
TRBV7-2	TRBJ2-1	-	-	CASSPGTLNEQFF	TGTGCCAGCAGCCCCGGGACTCTTAATGAGCAGTTCTTC
TRBV12-3/TRBV12-4	TRBJ1-1	-	-	CASSQTGGGTEAFF	TGTGCCAGCAGTCAAACAGGCGGGGGCACTGAAGCTTTCTTT
TRBV28	TRBJ1-1	-	few	CASSPGQVRTEAFF	TGTGCCAGCAGCCCAGGGCAGGTGAGGACTGAAGCTTTCTTT
TRBV3-1	TRBJ2-7	-	-	CASSQAGWSSSGEQYF	TGTGCCAGCAGCCAAGCGGGGTGGTCATCCTCGGGCGAGCAGTACTTC
TRBV7-2	TRBJ2-3	-	-	CASSPWRGGSTDTQYF	TGTGCCAGCAGCCCTTGGAGGGGCGGCAGCACAGATACGCAGTATTTT
TRBV18	TRBJ1-1	-	many	CASSPQGEPHTEAFF	TGTGCCAGCTCACCACAAGGGGAACCCCACACTGAAGCTTTCTTT
TRBV2	TRBJ2-3	TRBD2	-	CASRLLAGVTDTQYF	TGTGCCAGCAGGTTATTAGCGGGGGTCACAGATACGCAGTATTTT
TRBV6-1	TRBJ1-5	-	-	CASSETEGGNQPQHF	TGTGCCAGCAGTGAGACGGAGGGTGGCAATCAGCCCCAGCATTTT
TRBV18	TRBJ1-1	TRBD1	many	CASSLTGGNTEAFF	TGTGCCAGCAGTTTGACAGGGGGGAACACTGAAGCTTTCTTT
TRBV4-2	TRBJ1-2	-	few	CASSQGGSVDYGYTF	TGTGCCAGCAGCCAAGGGGGGTCTGTCGACTATGGCTACACCTTC
TRBV7-2	TRBJ1-4	-	few	CASSSGHNGKLFF	TGTGCCAGCAGCTCGGGACATAATGGAAAACTGTTTTTT
TRBV6-2/TRBV6-3	TRBJ2-5	TRBD2	many	CASSPWTSGPETQYF	TGTGCCAGCAGCCCTTGGACTAGCGGACCAGAGACCCAGTACTTC
TRBV3-1	TRBJ2-1	-	-	CASSPSSGAVNEQFF	TGTGCCAGCAGTCCCTCTTCCGGGGCCGTCAATGAGCAGTTCTTC
TRBV5-1	TRBJ2-3	TRBD1	-	CASRRQGFASDTQYF	TGCGCCAGCAGAAGACAGGGGTTTGCTTCAGATACGCAGTATTTT
TRBV20-1	TRBJ2-1	-	few	CSARARGSYNEQFF	TGCAGTGCTCGAGCCCGTGGCTCCTACAATGAGCAGTTCTTC
TRBV2	TRBJ2-7	-	-	CASSEERRQYF	TGTGCCAGCAGTGAAGAAAGGAGGCAGTACTTC
TRBV6-6	TRBJ1-2	-	-	CASNTGGSLNYGYTF	TGTGCCAGCAATACGGGCGGGTCCTTAAACTATGGCTACACCTTC
TRBV7-2	TRBJ2-3	TRBD2	-	CASSFSAGIERRDTQYF	TGTGCCAGCAGCTTTTCAGCGGGAATTGAGCGTCGGGATACGCAGTATTTT
TRBV10-3	TRBJ2-5	-	many	CAIGTGAGETQYF	TGTGCCATCGGGACCGGAGCCGGCGAGACCCAGTACTTC
TRBV11-2	TRBJ1-4	TRBD1	-	CASRPTGTANEKLFF	TGTGCCAGCAGACCCACCGGGACAGCTAATGAAAAACTGTTTTTT
TRBV6-5	TRBJ2-1	-	-	CASSYVDRYNEQFF	TGTGCCAGCAGTTACGTGGACCGCTACAATGAGCAGTTCTTC
TRBV27	TRBJ2-5	TRBD2	few	CASSRGLLAGEETQYF	TGTGCCAGCAGCCGAGGCCTCCTAGCGGGGGAAGAGACCCAGTACTTC
TRBV11-2	TRBJ2-4	-	-	CASSLLSSPIAKNIQYF	TGTGCCAGCAGCTTACTGTCCTCGCCCATAGCCAAAAACATTCAGTACTTC
TRBV6-5	TRBJ2-3	-	-	CASSYGSPGDTQYF	TGTGCCAGCAGTTACGGTTCCCCAGGGGATACGCAGTATTTT
TRBV19	TRBJ2-7	TRBD2	few	CASSSGTSLYEQYF	TGTGCCAGTAGTTCCGGGACTAGCTTATACGAGCAGTACTTC
TRBV7-2	TRBJ1-1	-	-	CANLRNTEAFF	TGTGCCAACTTACGGAACACTGAAGCTTTCTTT
TRBV5-1	TRBJ2-2	TRBD2	many	CASSGLAVSNTGELFF	TGCGCCAGCAGCGGACTAGCGGTATCGAACACCGGGGAGCTGTTTTTT
TRBV7-2	TRBJ1-1	TRBD1	-	CASSSLGTANTEAFF	TGTGCCAGCAGCTCCCTGGGGACAGCTAACACTGAAGCTTTCTTT
TRBV28	TRBJ2-2	TRBD1	few	CASSFLGQATGELFF	TGTGCCAGCAGTTTCCTAGGACAGGCCACCGGGGAGCTGTTTTTT
TRBV28	TRBJ1-1	-	few	CASTRGGDTEAFF	TGTGCCAGCACTCGGGGGGGGGACACTGAAGCTTTCTTT
TRBV13	TRBJ1-6	TRBD1	few	CASSTTGEGNSPLHF	TGTGCCAGCAGCACCACAGGGGAGGGCAATTCACCCCTCCACTTT
TRBV4-3	TRBJ2-1	TRBD2	-	CASSRLAGGPGNEQFF	TGCGCCAGCAGCCGGCTAGCGGGGGGGCCGGGCAATGAGCAGTTCTTC
TRBV6-5	TRBJ1-2	TRBD1	few	CASRRGQDYGYTF	TGTGCCAGCAGGCGGGGACAGGACTATGGCTACACCTTC
TRBV5-5	TRBJ1-4	-	few	CASSGTEINEKLFF	TGTGCCAGCAGCGGGACGGAGATTAATGAAAAACTGTTTTTT
TRBV7-2	TRBJ1-4	TRBD1	many	CASSSRGQQKLFF	TGTGCCAGCAGCTCAAGGGGACAGCAAAAACTGTTTTTT
TRBV20-1	TRBJ2-1	-	many	CSATGYNEQFF	TGCAGTGCTACCGGCTACAATGAGCAGTTCTTC